One sample yielded the 6 T cell receptor beta chains listed below, sequenced in a study of cytomegalovirus exposure and HLA in healthy donors. A multiplex PCR was run with 60 Vbeta primers and 13 Jbeta primers. TCRdb's table, derived via immunoSEQ multiplex PCR, lists solely in-frame clones and lacks some. The profile shows about 160,000 clones, around 80% of them singletons. Sequencing input: PBMCs. These receptors were obtained from a man under 40 in good health and CMV-seronegative.

V gene TRBV5-1 combines with J gene TRBJ1-1; perhaps TRBD1 as D (5 bases). This CDR3 contains 16 residues. Germline assignment: CDR1 SGHRS and CDR2 YFSETQ. V lost 3 bases, J lost 6 bases, and 21 bases lay in between. CDR3 sequence reads: CASSSFGTGSIPEAFF. DNA of the CDR3: TGCGCCAGCAGCTCCTTTGGTACAGGCAGTATACCTGAAGCTTTCTTT.

This clone was picked up a small number of times. The V gene is TRBV10-3, the J gene TRBJ2-2; TRBD1 agrees at 7 bases. There are 14 residues in the CDR3. The germline gives CDR1 ENHRY, CDR2 SYGVKD. The V segment lost 10 bases and the J segment 2 bases; nucleotides outside the gene matches: 7. CDR3 residues: CATVDRTNTGELFF. The CDR3 DNA reads as TGTGCCACGGTGGACAGGACTAACACCGGGGAGCTGTTTTTT.

This clone was seen only once. The chain employs TRBV6-1 and TRBJ1-1, with 8 bases identical to TRBD1. From germline, CDR1 is MNHNS and CDR2 SASEGT. This CDR3 region has 15 residues. V trimming: 6 bases; J trimming: 3 bases; junction bases outside the gene matches: 9. CDR3 amino acids: CASSLQGDRDTEAFF. CDR3 nucleotide sequence: TGTGCCAGCAGCCTACAGGGGGATAGGGACACTGAAGCTTTCTTT.

The chain links TRBV5-6 to TRBJ1-1; a weak D match, TRBD1 (6 bases). V was clipped by 4 bases and J by 7 bases, with 23 bases between them. Germline V CDR1 and CDR2: SGHDT, YYEEEE. CDR3 length: 16 amino acids. This CDR3 reads CASSLFGGRGAGEAFF. The CDR3 region has the DNA TGTGCCAGCAGCCTGTTCGGTGGCAGGGGCGCGGGTGAAGCTTTCTTT.

The chain couples TRBV28 to TRBJ1-1; D is perhaps TRBD1 (5 bases). CDR1 MDHEN and CDR2 SYDVKM come from the germline V gene. Between the trimmed V and J ends, which lost 2 bases and 0 bases, there was a span of 19 bases. The CDR3 totals 18 residues. The CDR3 protein is CASSLTPQGVGMNTEAFF. The CDR3, as DNA: TGTGCCAGCAGTTTAACCCCCCAGGGTGTCGGCATGAACACTGAAGCTTTCTTT. Using reference TRBV28 and TRBJ1-1 for the parts outside the CDR3, the full variable domain is DVKVTQSSRYLVKRTGEKVFLECVQDMDHENMFWYRQDPGLGLRLIYFSYDVKMKEKGDIPEGYSVSREKKERFSLILESASTNQTSMYLCASSLTPQGVGMNTEAFFGQGTRLTVV.

The rearrangement links TRBV27 to TRBJ2-2; 8 bases are shared with TRBD2. J gave up 9 bases and V 6 bases, and 15 bases lay outside the gene matches. The CDR3 runs to 16 residues. The germline V gene has CDR1 MNHEY and CDR2 SMNVEV (reference sequence). CDR3 in amino acids: CASSSREARSHRELFF. The CDR3 nucleotides read TGTGCCAGCAGCTCGCGGGAGGCCCGGTCTCACCGGGAGCTGTTTTTT.